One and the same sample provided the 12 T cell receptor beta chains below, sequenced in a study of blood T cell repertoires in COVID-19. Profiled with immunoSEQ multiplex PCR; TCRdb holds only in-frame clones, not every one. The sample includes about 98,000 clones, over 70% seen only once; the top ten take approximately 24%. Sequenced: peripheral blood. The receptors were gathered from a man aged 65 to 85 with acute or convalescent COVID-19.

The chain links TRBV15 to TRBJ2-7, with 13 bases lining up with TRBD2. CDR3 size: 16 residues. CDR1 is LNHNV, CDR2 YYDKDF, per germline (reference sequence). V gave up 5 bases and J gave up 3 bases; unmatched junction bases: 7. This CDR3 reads CATSHSTSGRVYEQYF. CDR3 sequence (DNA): TGTGCCACCAGCCATTCTACTAGCGGGAGGGTCTACGAGCAGTACTTC.

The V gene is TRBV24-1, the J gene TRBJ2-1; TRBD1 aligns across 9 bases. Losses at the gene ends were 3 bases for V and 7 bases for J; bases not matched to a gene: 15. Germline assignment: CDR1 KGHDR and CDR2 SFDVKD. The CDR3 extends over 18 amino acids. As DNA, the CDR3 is TGTGCCACCAGTGATCCCCTAAAGGGACAGGGAAGGACTAATGAGCAGTTCTTC. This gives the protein CATSDPLKGQGRTNEQFF.

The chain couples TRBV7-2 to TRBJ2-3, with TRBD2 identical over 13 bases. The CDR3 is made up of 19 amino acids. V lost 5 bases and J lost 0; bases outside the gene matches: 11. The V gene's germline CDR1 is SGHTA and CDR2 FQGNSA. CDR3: CASSARLAGGPPSTDTQYF. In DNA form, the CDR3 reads TGTGCCAGCAGCGCAAGACTAGCGGGAGGACCACCTAGCACAGATACGCAGTATTTT.

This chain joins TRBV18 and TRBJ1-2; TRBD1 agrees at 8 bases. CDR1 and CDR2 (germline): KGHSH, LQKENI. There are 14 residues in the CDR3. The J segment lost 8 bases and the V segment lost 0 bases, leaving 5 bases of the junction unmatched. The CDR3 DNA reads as TGTGCCAGCTCACCACCATCCAGGGGGCAAGGCTACACCTTC. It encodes CASSPPSRGQGYTF.

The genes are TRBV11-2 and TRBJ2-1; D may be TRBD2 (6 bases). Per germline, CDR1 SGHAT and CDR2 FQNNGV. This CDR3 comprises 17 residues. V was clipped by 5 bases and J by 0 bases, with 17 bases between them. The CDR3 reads CASSPYFSGSSYNEQFF. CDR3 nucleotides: TGTGCCAGCAGCCCTTACTTTAGCGGCAGCTCCTACAATGAGCAGTTCTTC. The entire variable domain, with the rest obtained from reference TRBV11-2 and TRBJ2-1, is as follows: EAGVAQSPRYKIIEKRQSVAFWCNPISGHATLYWYQQILGQGPKLLIQFQNNGVVDDSQLPKDRFSAERLKGVDSTLKIQPAKLEDSAVYLCASSPYFSGSSYNEQFFGPGTRLTVL.

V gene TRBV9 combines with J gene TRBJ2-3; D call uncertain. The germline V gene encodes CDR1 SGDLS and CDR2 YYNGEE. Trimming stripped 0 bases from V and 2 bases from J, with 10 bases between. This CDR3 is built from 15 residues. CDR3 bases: TGTGCCAGCAGCGTAGTCCCCCAAAACACAGATACGCAGTATTTT. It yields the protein CASSVVPQNTDTQYF.

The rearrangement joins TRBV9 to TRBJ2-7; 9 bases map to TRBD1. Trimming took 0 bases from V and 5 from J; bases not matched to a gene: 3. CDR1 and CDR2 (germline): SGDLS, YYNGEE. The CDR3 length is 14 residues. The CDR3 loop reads CASSVGDRVHEQYF. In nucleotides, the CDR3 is TGTGCCAGCAGCGTAGGGGACAGGGTCCACGAGCAGTACTTC.

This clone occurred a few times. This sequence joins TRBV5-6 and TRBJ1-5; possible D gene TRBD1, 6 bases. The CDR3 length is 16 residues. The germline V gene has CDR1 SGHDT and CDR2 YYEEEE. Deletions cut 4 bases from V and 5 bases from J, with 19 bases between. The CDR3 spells CASSDRSGTTHQPQHF. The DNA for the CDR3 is TGTGCCAGCAGCGATAGATCCGGGACAACCCATCAGCCCCAGCATTTT.

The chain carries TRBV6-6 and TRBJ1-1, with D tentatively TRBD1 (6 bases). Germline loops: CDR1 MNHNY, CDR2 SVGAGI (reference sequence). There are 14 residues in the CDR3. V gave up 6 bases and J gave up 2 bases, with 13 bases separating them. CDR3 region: CASRLQGANTEAFF. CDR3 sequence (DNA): TGTGCCAGCAGACTACAGGGAGCTAACACTGAAGCTTTCTTT.

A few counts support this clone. CDR3: CASSVDRVSSYNSPLHF. The CDR3 DNA reads as TGTGCCAGCAGCGTAGACAGGGTCAGCTCCTATAATTCACCCCTCCACTTT. The V and J genes are TRBV9 and TRBJ1-6; D is perhaps TRBD1 (6 bases). Germline V lookup: CDR1 SGDLS, CDR2 YYNGEE. The CDR3 runs to 17 residues. V gave up 0 bases and J gave up 0 bases, with 10 bases separating them.

CDR3 region: CASSLLGSRDTQYF. CDR3 nucleotides: TGTGCCAGCAGTTTATTGGGGAGCCGCGATACGCAGTATTTT. This chain uses TRBV27 with TRBJ2-3; D possibly corresponds to TRBD2 (5 bases). The CDR3 is 14 amino acids. V was cut by 1 base and J by 6 bases, with 11 bases left in between. Germline V lookup: CDR1 MNHEY, CDR2 SMNVEV (reference sequence).

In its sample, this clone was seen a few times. The CDR3 DNA follows: TGCGCCAGCAGCCACGGGACTAGCGGGAGTTTTAGTAGCGAGCAGTACTTC. Translation: CASSHGTSGSFSSEQYF. This chain joins TRBV5-1 and TRBJ2-7; 14 bases align to TRBD2. Germline V gene sequence: CDR1 SGHRS, CDR2 YFSETQ. V was clipped by 4 bases and J by 6 bases; unmatched bases: 12. The CDR3 contains 17 residues.